These T cell receptor beta chains were read from a single sample in a study of cytomegalovirus exposure and HLA in healthy donors. The protocol was immunoSEQ multiplex PCR, while the TCRdb copy is restricted to in-frame clones and leaves out a portion. In the table there are roughly 220,000 clones, 60% to 80% of which are singletons. What was sequenced was PBMCs. Receptors originate from a woman younger than 45 in good health and CMV-seronegative. Both conserved end residues are part of each CDR3. The D gene is left open where the match is weak. A row's size may be missing; if present it is once, few, many or a size class.

clone size: NA; D gene: TRBD1; J gene: TRBJ2-1; V gene: TRBV27; CDR3 DNA: TGTGCCAGCAGGAGTCTCACAGGGGCCGAATTTAGGAATGAGCAGTTCTTC; CDR3 protein: CASRSLTGAEFRNEQFF
clone size: few; D gene: NA; J gene: TRBJ1-2; V gene: TRBV30; CDR3 DNA: TGTGCCTGGAGTGTATCGGATGGCTACACCTTC; CDR3 protein: CAWSVSDGYTF
clone size: NA; D gene: NA; J gene: TRBJ1-5; V gene: TRBV30; CDR3 DNA: TGTGCCTGGAGTAAGGACACCCATAGCAATCAGCCCCAGCATTTT; CDR3 protein: CAWSKDTHSNQPQHF
clone size: NA; D gene: TRBD2; J gene: TRBJ2-7; V gene: TRBV5-5; CDR3 DNA: TGTGCCAGCATCCATGGGGTAGCGGGAGTCGGGGTTTACGAGCAGTACTTC; CDR3 protein: CASIHGVAGVGVYEQYF
clone size: NA; D gene: TRBD1; J gene: TRBJ1-3; V gene: TRBV4-2; CDR3 DNA: TGTGCCAGCAGCCAAGCGGAGGGGGCAAGAAACACCATATATTTT; CDR3 protein: CASSQAEGARNTIYF
clone size: NA; D gene: NA; J gene: TRBJ2-7; V gene: TRBV19; CDR3 DNA: TGTGCCAGTAGTATAGTCCCCGGGGACGAGCAGTACTTC; CDR3 protein: CASSIVPGDEQYF
clone size: NA; D gene: NA; J gene: TRBJ2-2; V gene: TRBV11-1; CDR3 DNA: TGTGCCAGCAGCTTAGGGAGGCTGGGGACCGGGGAGCTGTTTTTT; CDR3 protein: CASSLGRLGTGELFF
clone size: NA; D gene: TRBD2; J gene: TRBJ2-3; V gene: TRBV5-6; CDR3 DNA: TGTGCCAGCAGCTTTGGCGGGAGGATCGATACGCAGTATTTT; CDR3 protein: CASSFGGRIDTQYF
clone size: NA; D gene: TRBD2; J gene: TRBJ2-7; V gene: TRBV12-5; CDR3 DNA: TGTGCTAGTGGTTTAGTCTTGGGGCGGGGGTCCTACGAGCAGTACTTC; CDR3 protein: CASGLVLGRGSYEQYF
clone size: few; D gene: TRBD1; J gene: TRBJ2-1; V gene: TRBV10-3; CDR3 DNA: TGTGCCATCAGTGCCCGGACAGGGGACAATGAGCAGTTCTTC; CDR3 protein: CAISARTGDNEQFF
clone size: NA; D gene: TRBD1; J gene: TRBJ2-3; V gene: TRBV5-4; CDR3 DNA: TGTGCCAGCAGCCGCGGACAGGTCGGGACAGATACGCAGTATTTT; CDR3 protein: CASSRGQVGTDTQYF
clone size: few; D gene: TRBD1; J gene: TRBJ1-1; V gene: TRBV2; CDR3 DNA: TGTGCCAGCAGTCGGGACAGACAGTCACCTCAAGCTTTCTTT; CDR3 protein: CASSRDRQSPQAFF
clone size: NA; D gene: TRBD1; J gene: TRBJ2-7; V gene: TRBV6-1; CDR3 DNA: TGTGCCAGCATCCGGGACAGGGATCTCTACGAGCAGTACTTC; CDR3 protein: CASIRDRDLYEQYF
clone size: few; D gene: TRBD1; J gene: TRBJ1-4; V gene: TRBV7-6; CDR3 DNA: TGTGCCAGCAGCTTAGAGGGGACAGGGGGAGAAAAACTGTTTTTT; CDR3 protein: CASSLEGTGGEKLFF
clone size: NA; D gene: TRBD2; J gene: TRBJ2-2; V gene: TRBV7-9; CDR3 DNA: TGTGCCAGCAGCCTAGCCGGGACTAGCGTCAGCGGGGAGCTGTTTTTT; CDR3 protein: CASSLAGTSVSGELFF
clone size: NA; D gene: NA; J gene: TRBJ1-5; V gene: TRBV15; CDR3 DNA: TGTGCCACCAGCAGAGATTGGACAGATCCTTCGGAGCCCCAGCATTTT; CDR3 protein: CATSRDWTDPSEPQHF
clone size: NA; D gene: TRBD1; J gene: TRBJ2-2; V gene: TRBV19; CDR3 DNA: TGTGCCAGTAGTATCCAGGGGGCGAGCACCGGGGAGCTGTTTTTT; CDR3 protein: CASSIQGASTGELFF
clone size: NA; D gene: TRBD2; J gene: TRBJ2-5; V gene: TRBV11-3; CDR3 DNA: TGTGCCAGCAGCTTAGATGGGCTAGCGGGGGGGCCGGAGACCCAGTACTTC; CDR3 protein: CASSLDGLAGGPETQYF